The table lists the clone carrying this TCR beta chain with many counts. Antigen specificity is unknown. These data come from a study of T cells in Graves' hyperthyroidism and ophthalmopathy. Study outcomes and limitations: Most thyroid clonotypes expanded above 0.001 appeared in blood too. Classification by a 13 V-J model distinguished ophthalmopathy from stable hyperthyroidism.

Patients were aged 18 to 65, had disease duration under 2 months, and had newly diagnosed hyperthyroidism. This CDR3 spans 14 amino acids. The V gene end was trimmed by 5 bases and the J gene end by 4 bases; junction bases not matched to a gene: 6. RNA transcripts gave rise to amplified TCR beta CDR3 regions. The HTBI set primed first-round TCR CDR3 RT-PCR. TCRdb redid the calling of the multiplex PCR reads with MiXCR, one entry per CDR3 protein. The data hold 400,000 to 500,000 distinct CDR3 sequences, with roughly 13% observed a single time. The receptor was derived from a woman aged 18-30 years with Graves' hyperthyroidism. This chain uses TRBV12-3 or TRBV12-4 with TRBJ2-7, with 9 nucleotides matching TRBD2. The specimen was blood. Here the CDR3 reads CASSRSGRSYEQYF. CDR3 bases: TGTGCCAGCAGTCGAAGCGGGAGGTCGTACGAGCAGTACTTC.